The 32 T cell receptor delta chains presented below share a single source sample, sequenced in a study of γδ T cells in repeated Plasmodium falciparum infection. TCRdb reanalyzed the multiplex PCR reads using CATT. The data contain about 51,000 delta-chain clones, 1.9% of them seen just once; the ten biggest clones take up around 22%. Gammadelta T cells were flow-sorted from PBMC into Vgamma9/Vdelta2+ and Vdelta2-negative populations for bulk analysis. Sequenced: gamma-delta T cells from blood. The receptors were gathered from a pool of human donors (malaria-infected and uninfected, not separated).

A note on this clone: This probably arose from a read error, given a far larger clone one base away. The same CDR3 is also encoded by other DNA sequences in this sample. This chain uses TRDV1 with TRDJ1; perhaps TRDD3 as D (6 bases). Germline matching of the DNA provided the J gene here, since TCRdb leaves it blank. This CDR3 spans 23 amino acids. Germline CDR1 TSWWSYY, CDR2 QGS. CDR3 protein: CALGDHEGPGVKLRWGYTDKLIF. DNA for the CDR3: TGCGCTCTTGGGGACCACGAGGGTCCGGGGGTCAAACTCAGGTGGGGGTACACCGATAAACTCATCTTT.

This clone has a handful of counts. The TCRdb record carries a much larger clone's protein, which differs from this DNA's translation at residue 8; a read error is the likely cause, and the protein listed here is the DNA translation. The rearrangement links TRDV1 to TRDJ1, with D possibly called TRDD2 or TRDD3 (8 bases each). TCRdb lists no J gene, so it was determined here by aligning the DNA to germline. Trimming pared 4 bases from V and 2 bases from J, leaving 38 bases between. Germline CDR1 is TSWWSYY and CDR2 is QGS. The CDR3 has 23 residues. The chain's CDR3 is CALGVPPFFLRGWGRDRTDKLIF. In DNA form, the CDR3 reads TGTGCTCTTGGGGTCCCTCCCTTCTTCCTACGTGGCTGGGGGAGAGACAGAACCGATAAACTCATCTTT.

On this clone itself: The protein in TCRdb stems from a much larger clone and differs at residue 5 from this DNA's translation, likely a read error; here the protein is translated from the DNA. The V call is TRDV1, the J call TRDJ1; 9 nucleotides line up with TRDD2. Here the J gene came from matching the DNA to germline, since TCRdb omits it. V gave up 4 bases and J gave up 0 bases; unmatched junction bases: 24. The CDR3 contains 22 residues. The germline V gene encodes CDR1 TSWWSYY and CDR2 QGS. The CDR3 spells CALGGGAFLRRWGPLYTDKLIF. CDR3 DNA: TGTGCTCTTGGGGGCGGGGCCTTCCTACGTCGTTGGGGGCCACTGTACACCGATAAACTCATCTTT.

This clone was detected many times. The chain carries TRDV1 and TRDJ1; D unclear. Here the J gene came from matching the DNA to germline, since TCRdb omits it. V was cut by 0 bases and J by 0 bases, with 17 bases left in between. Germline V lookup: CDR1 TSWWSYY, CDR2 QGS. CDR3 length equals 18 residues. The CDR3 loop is CALGELDKYCLNTDKLIF. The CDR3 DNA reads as TGTGCTCTTGGGGAACTAGATAAGTACTGCCTGAACACCGATAAACTCATCTTT.

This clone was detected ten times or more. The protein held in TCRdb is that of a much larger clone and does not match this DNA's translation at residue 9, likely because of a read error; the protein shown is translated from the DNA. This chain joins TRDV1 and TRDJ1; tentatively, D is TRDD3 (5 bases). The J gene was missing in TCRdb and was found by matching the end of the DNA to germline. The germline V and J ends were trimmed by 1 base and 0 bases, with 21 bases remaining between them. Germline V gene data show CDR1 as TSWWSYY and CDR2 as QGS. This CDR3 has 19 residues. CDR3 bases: TGTGCTCTTGGGGAACCCCACATTGATGCAGGGGGGCACACCGATAAACTCATCTTT. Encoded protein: CALGEPHIDAGGHTDKLIF.

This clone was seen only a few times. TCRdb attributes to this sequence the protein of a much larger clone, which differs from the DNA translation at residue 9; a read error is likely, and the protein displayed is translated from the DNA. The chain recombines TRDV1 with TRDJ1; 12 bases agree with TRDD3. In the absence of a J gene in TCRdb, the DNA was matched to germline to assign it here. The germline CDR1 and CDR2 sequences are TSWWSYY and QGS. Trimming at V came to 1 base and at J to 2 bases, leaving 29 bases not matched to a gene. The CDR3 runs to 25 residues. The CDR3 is CALGEPTSSLRAYRTGGYSTDKLIF. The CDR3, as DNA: TGTGCTCTTGGGGAACCCACCTCCTCCCTACGAGCCTATCGGACTGGGGGATACAGTACCGATAAACTCATCTTT.

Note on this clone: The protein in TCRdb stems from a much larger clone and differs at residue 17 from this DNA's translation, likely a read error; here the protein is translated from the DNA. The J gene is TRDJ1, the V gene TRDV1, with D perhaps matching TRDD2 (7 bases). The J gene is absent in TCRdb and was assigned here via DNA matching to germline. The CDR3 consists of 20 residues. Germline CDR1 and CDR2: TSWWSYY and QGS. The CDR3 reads CALGEPLAFLNTGTADRLIF. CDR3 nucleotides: TGTGCTCTTGGGGAACCCTTGGCCTTCCTCAATACTGGGACGGCCGATAGACTCATCTTT.

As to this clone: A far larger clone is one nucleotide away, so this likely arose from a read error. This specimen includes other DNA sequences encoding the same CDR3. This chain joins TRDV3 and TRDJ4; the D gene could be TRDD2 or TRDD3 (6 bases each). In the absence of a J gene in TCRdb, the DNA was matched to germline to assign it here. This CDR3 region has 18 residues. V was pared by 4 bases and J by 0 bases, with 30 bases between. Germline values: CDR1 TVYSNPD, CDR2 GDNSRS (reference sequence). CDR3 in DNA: TGTGCCTGCACCACCTTCCCAGGTACCGGGGGAGGGCCCAGACCCCTGATCTTT. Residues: CACTTFPGTGGGPRPLIF.

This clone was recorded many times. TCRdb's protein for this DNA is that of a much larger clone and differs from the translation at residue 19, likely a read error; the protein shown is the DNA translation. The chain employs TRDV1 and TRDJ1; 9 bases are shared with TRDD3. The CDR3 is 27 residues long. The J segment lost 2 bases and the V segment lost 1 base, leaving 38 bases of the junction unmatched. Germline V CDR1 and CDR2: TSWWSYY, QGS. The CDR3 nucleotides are TGTGCTCTTGGGGAACCCCTCTTCCTAGCCCCCAAGCTAGGGGATACGCGGCGAGAGGGGGGTACCGATAAACTCATCTTT. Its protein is CALGEPLFLAPKLGDTRREGGTDKLIF.

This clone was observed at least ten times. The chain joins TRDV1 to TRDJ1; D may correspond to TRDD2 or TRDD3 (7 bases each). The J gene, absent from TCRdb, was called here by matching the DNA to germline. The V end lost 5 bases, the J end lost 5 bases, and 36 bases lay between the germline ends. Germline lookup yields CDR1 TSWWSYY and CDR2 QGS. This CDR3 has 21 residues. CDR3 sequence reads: CALGLRFLLGIAPTFKDKLIF. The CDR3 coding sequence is TGTGCTCTTGGGCTGCGGTTCCTACTGGGGATTGCCCCCACCTTCAAAGATAAACTCATCTTT.

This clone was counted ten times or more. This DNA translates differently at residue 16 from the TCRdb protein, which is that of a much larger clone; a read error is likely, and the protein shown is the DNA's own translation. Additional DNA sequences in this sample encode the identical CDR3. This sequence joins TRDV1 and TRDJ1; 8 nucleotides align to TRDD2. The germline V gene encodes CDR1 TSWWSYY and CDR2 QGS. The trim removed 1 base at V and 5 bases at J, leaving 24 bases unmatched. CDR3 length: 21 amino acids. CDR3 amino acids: CALGEPDFLRWRGPGADKLIF. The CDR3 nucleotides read TGTGCTCTTGGGGAACCCGACTTCCTACGTTGGCGTGGGCCCGGTGCTGATAAACTCATCTTT.

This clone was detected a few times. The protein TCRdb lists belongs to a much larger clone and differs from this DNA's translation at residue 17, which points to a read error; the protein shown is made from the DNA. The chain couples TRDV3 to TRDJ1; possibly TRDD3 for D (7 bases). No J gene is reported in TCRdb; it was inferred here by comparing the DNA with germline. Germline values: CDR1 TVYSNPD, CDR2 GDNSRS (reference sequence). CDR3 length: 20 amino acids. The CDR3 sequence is CALLGEEIWGTPIYTDELIF. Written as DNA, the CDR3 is TGTGCCTTACTGGGCGAGGAAATATGGGGGACCCCTATTTACACCGATGAACTCATCTTT.

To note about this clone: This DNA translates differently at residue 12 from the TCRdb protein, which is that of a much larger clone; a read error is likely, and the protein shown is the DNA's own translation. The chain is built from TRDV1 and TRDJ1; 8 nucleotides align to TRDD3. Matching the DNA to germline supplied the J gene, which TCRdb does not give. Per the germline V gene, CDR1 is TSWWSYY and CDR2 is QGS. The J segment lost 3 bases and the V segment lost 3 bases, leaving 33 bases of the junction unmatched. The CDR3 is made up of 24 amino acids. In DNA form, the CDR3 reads TGTGCTCTTGGGGACCGACACGCTAATGTTCGAGATTACCGGGGGATATTGCGCGCCGATAAACTCATCTTT. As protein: CALGDRHANVRDYRGILRADKLIF.

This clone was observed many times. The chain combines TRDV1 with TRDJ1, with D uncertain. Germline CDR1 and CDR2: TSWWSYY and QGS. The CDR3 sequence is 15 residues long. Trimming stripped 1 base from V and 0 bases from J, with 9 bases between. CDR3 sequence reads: CALGERNRYTDKLIF. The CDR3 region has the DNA TGTGCTCTTGGGGAACGTAATCGGTACACCGATAAACTCATCTTT.

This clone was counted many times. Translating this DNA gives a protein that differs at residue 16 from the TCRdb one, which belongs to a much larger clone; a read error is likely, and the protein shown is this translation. The chain's CDR3 is CACEDLLGPRGADKLTF. CDR3 sequence (DNA): TGTGCCTGTGAAGACTTGCTGGGTCCCAGAGGAGCCGATAAACTCACCTTT. The chain is built from TRDV2 and TRDJ1; the D gene is possibly TRDD3 (5 bases). The CDR3 has 17 amino acids. Germline V gene data show CDR1 as GEAIGNYY and CDR2 as EKD.

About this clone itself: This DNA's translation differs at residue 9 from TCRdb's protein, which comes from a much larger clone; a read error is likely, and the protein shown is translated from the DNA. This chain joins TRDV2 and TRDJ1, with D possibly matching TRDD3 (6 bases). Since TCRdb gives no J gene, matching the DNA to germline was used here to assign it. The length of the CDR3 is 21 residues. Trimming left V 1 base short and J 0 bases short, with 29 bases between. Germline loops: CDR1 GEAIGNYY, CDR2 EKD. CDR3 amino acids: CACDTLLLEDTDLDNTDKLIF. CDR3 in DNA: TGTGCCTGTGACACTCTTTTACTGGAGGATACTGACCTCGACAACACCGATAAACTCATCTTT.

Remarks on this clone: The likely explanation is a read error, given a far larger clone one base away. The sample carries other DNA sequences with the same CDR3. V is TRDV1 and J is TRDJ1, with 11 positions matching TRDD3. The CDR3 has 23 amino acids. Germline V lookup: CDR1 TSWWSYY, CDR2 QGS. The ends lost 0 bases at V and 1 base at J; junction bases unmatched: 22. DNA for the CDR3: TGTGCTCTTGGGGAACTAAGGGACCTTCCCTCCCACTGGGGGATAAATCCCACCGATAAACTCATCTTT. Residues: CALGELRDLPSHWGINPTDKLIF.

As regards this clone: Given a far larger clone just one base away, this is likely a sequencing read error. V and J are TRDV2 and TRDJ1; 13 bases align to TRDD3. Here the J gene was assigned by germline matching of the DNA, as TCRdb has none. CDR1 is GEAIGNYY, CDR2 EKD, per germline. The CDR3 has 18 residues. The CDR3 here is CACDALLGDTHDTDKLIF. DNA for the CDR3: TGCGCCTGTGACGCCCTACTGGGGGATACGCACGACACCGATAAACTCATCTTT.

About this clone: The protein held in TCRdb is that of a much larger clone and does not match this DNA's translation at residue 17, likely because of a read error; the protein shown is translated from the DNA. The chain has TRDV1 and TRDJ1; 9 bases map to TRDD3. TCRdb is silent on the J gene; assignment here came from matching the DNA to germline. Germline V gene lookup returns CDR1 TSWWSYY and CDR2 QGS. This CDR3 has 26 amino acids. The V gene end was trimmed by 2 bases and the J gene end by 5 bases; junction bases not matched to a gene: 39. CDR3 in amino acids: CALGEIGSRPYPAYWGTELEQDKLIF. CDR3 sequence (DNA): TGTGCTCTTGGGGAAATCGGTTCTCGACCTTACCCCGCTTACTGGGGGACGGAATTAGAGCAGGATAAACTCATCTTT.

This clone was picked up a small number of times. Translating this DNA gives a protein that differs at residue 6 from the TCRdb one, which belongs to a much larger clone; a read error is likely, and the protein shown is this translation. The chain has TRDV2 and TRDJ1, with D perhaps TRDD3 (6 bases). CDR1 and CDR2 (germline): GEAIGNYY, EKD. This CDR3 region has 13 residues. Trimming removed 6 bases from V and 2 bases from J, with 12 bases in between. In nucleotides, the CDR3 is TGTGCCTGTTGGGGGTTTGGGACCGATAAACTCATCTTT. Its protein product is CACWGFGTDKLIF.

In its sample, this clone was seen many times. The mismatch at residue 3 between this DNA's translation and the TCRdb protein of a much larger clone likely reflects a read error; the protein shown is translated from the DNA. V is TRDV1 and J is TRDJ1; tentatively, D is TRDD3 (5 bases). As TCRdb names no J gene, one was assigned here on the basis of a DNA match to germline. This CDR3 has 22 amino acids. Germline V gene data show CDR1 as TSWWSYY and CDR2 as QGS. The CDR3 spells CAPGTAPKMPRDRALGTDKLIF. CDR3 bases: TGTGCTCCTGGGACCGCTCCCAAAATGCCGCGTGATAGGGCACTCGGGACCGATAAACTCATCTTT.

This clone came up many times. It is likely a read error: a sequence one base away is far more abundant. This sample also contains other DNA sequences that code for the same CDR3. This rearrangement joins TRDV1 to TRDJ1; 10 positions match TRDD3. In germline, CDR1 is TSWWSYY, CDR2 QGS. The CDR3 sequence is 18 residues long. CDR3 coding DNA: TGTGCTCTTGGGGAACCCTCACGCCTGGGGGATAATCCCGATAAACTCATCTTC. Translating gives CALGEPSRLGDNPDKLIF.

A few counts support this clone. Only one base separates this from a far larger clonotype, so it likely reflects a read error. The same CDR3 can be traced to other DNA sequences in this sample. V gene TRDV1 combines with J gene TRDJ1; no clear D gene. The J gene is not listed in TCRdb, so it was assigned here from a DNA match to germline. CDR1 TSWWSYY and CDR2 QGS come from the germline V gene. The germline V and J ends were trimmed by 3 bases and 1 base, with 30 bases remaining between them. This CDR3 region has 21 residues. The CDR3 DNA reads TGTGCTCTTGGGGAGCCCCTATTTGTATTCAGTCGGGCGCCTGTCACCGATAAACTCATCTTT. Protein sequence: CALGEPLFVFSRAPVTDKLIF.

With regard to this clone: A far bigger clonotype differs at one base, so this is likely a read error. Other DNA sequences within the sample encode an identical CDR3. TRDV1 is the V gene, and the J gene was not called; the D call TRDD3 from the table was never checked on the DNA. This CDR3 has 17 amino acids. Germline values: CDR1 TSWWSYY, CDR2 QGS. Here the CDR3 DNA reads TGTGCTCTTGGGGAATCGTCCTACGAACTGGACACCGATAAGCTCATCTTT. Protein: CALGESSYELDTDKLIF.

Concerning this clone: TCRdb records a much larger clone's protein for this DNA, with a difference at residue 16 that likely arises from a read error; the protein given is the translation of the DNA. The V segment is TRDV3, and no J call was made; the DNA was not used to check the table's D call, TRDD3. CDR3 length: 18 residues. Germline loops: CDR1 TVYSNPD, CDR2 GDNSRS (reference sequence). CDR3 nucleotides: TGTGCCTTTAGACTCCACTGGGGGATACGGGAGTACACCGATAAACACATCTTT. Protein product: CAFRLHWGIREYTDKHIF.

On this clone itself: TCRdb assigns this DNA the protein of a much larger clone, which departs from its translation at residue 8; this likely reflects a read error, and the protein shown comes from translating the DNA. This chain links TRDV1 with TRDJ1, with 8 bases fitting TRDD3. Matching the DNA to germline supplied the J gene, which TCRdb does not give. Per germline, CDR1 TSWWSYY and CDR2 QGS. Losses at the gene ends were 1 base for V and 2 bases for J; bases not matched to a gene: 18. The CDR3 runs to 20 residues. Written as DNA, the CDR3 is TGTGCTCTTGGGGAACATTGCGGGACCTACGGGTACTGGGGGACCGATAAACTCATCTTT. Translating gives CALGEHCGTYGYWGTDKLIF.

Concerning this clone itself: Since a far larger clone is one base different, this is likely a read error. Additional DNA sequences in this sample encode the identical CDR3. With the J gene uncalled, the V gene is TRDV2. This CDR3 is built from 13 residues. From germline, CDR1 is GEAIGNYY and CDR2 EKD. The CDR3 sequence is CACDTVRGDKLIF. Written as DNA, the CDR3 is TGTGCCTGTGACACCGTACGCGGCGATAAACTTATCTTT.

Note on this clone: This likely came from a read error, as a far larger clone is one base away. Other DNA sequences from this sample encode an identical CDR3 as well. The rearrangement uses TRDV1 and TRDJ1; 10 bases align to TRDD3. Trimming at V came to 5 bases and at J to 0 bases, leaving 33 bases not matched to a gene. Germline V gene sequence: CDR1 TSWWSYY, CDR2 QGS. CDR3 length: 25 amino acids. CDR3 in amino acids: CALGLPLPVFVYWGMRRPDTDKLIF. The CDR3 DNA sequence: TGTGCTCTTGGGCTTCCGCTTCCGGTGTTCGTTTACTGGGGGATGAGACGACCTGACACCGATAAACTCATCTTT.

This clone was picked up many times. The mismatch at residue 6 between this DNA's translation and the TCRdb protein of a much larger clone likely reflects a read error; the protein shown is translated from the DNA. The CDR3 reads CALGELIYVRWGRVDKLIF. CDR3 nucleotides: TGTGCTCTTGGGGAACTCATCTACGTGAGGTGGGGGAGAGTCGATAAACTCATCTTT. The chain links TRDV1 to TRDJ1, with 7 bases lining up with TRDD3. V was clipped by 0 bases and J by 4 bases; unmatched bases: 17. This CDR3 spans 19 amino acids. From germline, CDR1 is TSWWSYY and CDR2 QGS.

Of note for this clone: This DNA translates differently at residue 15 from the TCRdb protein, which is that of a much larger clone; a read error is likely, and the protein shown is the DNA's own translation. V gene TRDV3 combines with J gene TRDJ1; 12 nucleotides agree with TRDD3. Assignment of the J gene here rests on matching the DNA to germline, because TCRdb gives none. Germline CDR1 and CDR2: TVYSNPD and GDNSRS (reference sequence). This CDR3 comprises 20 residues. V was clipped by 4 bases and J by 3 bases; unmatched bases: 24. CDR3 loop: CASDSYQGAGGYEAADKLIF. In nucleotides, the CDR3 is TGTGCCTCCGATTCTTATCAGGGTGCTGGGGGATACGAGGCCGCCGATAAACTCATCTTT.

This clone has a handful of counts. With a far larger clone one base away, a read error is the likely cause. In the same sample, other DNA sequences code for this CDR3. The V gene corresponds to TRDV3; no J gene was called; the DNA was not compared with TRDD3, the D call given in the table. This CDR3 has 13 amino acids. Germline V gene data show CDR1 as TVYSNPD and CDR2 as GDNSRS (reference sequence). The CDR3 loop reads CAFCPDWGCWLIF. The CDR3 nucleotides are TGTGCCTTTTGTCCCGACTGGGGGTGTTGGCTCATCTTT.

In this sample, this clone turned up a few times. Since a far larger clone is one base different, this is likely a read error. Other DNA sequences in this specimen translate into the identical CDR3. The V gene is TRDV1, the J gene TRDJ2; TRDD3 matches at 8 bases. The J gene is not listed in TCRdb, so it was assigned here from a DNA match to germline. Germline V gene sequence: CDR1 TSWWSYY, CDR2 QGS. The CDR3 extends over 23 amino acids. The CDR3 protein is CALGELYVFLRLGIPIRTAQLFF. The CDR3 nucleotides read TGTGCTCTTGGGGAACTATATGTCTTCCTCCGCCTGGGGATACCAATTAGAACAGCGCAACTCTTCTTT.